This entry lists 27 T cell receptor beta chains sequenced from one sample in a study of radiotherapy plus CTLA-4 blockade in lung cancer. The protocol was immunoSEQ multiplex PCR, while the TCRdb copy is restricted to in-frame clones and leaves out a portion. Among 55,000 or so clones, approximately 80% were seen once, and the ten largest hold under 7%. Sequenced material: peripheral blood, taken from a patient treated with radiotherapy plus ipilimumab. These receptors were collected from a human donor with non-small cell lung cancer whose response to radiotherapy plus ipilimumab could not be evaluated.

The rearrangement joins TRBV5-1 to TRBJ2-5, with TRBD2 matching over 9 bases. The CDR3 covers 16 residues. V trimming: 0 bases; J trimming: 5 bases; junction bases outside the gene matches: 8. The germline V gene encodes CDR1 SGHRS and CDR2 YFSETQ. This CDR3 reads CASSLGSSGARETQYF. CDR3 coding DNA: TGCGCCAGCAGCTTGGGCTCTAGCGGGGCCCGGGAGACCCAGTACTTC.

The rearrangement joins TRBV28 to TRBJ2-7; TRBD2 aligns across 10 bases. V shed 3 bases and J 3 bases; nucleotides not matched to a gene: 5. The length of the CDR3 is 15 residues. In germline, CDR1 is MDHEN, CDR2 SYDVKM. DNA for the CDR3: TGTGCCAGCAGTTTGAGGGCTAGCGGGAGCTACGAGCAGTACTTC. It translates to CASSLRASGSYEQYF.

The CDR3 nucleotides read TGTGCCAGCTCGCGGGACTCCTACGAGCAGTACTTC. This encodes CASSRDSYEQYF. The chain is built from TRBV18 and TRBJ2-7; possibly TRBD2 for D (6 bases). CDR1 and CDR2 from the germline V gene are KGHSH and LQKENI. V gave up 6 bases and J gave up 0 bases, with 6 bases separating them. The CDR3 runs 12 residues.

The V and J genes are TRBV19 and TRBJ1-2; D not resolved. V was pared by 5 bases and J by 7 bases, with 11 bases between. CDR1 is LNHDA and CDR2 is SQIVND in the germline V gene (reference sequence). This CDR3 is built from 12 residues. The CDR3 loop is CASSLAGSGYTF. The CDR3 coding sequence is TGTGCCAGTAGTCTAGCCGGGAGTGGCTACACCTTC.

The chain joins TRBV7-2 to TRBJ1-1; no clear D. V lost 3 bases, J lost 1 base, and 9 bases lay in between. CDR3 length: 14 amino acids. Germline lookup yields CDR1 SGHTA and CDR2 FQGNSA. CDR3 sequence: CASSFQDSNTEAFF. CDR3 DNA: TGTGCCAGCAGCTTCCAGGATTCGAACACTGAAGCTTTCTTT.

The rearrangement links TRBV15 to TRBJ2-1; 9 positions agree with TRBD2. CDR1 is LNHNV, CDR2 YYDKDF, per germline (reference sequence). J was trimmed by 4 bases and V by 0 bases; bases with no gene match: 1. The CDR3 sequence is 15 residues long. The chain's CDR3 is CATSREGLAYNEQFF. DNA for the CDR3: TGTGCCACCAGCAGAGAGGGACTAGCATACAATGAGCAGTTCTTC.

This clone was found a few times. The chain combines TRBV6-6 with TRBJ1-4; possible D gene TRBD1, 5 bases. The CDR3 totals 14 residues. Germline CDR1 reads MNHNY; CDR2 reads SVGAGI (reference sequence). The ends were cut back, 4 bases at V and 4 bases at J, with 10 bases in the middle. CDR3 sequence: CASSLGRDNEKLFF. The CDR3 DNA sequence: TGTGCCAGCAGTTTGGGCAGGGATAATGAAAAACTGTTTTTT.

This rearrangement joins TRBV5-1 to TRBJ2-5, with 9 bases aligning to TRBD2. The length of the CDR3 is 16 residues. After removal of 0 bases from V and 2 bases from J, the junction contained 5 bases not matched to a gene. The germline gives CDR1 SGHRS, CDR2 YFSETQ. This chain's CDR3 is CASSLGGSGGQETQYF. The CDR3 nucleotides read TGCGCCAGCAGCTTGGGGGGTAGCGGGGGTCAAGAGACCCAGTACTTC.

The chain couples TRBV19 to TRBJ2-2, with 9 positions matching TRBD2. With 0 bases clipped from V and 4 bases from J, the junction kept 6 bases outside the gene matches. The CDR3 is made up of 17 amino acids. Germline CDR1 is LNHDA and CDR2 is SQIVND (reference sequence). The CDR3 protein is CASSIEGGGVSTGELFF. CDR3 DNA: TGTGCCAGTAGTATAGAGGGCGGGGGGGTGAGCACCGGGGAGCTGTTTTTT.

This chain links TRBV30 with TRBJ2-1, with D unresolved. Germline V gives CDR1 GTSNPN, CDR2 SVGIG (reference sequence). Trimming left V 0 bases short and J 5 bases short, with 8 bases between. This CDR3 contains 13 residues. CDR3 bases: TGTGCCTGGAGTGTACGAGCGAACAATGAGCAGTTCTTC. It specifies CAWSVRANNEQFF.

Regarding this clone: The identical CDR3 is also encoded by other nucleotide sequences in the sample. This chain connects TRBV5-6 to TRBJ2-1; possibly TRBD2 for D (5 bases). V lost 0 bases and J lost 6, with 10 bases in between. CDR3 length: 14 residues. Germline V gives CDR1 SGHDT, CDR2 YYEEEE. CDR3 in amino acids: CASSLGLASNEQFF. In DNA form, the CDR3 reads TGTGCCAGCAGCTTGGGGCTAGCCTCCAATGAGCAGTTCTTC.

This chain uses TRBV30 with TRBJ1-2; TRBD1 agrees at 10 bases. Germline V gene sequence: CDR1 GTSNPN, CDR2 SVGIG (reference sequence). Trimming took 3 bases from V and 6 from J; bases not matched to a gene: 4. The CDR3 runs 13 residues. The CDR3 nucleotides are TGTGCCTGGAGACGACAGGGGGCGGATGGCTACACCTTC. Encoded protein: CAWRRQGADGYTF.

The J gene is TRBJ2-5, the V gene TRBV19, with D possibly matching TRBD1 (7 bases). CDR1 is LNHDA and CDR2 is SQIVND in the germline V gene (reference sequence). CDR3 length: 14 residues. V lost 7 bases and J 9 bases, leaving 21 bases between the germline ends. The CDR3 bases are TGTGCCAGTACCGGAGGGGGCCCCCAAGGGGCCCAGTACTTC. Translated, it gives CASTGGGPQGAQYF.

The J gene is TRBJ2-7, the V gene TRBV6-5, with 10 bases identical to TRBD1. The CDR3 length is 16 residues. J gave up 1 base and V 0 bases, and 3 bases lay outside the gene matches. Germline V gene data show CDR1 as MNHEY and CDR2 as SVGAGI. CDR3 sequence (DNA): TGTGCCAGCAGTTACTCTTGGGACAGGGGTTCCTACGAGCAGTACTTC. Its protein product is CASSYSWDRGSYEQYF.

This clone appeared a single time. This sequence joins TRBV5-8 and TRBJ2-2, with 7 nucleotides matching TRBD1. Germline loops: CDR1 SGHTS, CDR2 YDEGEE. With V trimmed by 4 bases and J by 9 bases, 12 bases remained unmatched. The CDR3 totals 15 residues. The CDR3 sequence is CASSGPGQLTWELFF. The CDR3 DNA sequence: TGTGCCAGCAGCGGTCCGGGACAGTTGACCTGGGAGCTGTTTTTT.

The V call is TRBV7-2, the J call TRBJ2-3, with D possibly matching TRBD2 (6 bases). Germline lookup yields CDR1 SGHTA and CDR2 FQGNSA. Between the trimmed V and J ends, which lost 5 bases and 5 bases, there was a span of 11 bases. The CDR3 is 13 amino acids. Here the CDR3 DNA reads TGTGCCAGCAGCGACACGGGACTAGATACGCAGTATTTT. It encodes CASSDTGLDTQYF. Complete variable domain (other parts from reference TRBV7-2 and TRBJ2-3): GAGVSQSPSNKVTEKGKDVELRCDPISGHTALYWYRQSLGQGLEFLIYFQGNSAPDKSGLPSDRFSAERTGGSVSTLTIQRTQQEDSAVYLCASSDTGLDTQYFGPGTRLTVL.

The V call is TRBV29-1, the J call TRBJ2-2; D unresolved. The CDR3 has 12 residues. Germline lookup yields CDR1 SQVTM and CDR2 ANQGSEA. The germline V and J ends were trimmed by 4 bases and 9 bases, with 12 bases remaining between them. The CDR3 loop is CSVVSQAWELFF. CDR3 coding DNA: TGCAGCGTTGTGTCGCAAGCGTGGGAGCTGTTTTTT.

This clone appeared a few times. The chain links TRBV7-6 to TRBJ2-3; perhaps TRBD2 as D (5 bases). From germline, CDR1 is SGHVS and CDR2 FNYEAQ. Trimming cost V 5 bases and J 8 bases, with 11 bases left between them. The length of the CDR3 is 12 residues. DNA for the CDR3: TGTGCCAGCAGCCCCAGGAGCGGTACGCAGTATTTT. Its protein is CASSPRSGTQYF.

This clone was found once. The CDR3 nucleotides read TGCGCCAGCAGCTTGACAGGGAACGAGCAGTACTTC. This translates into CASSLTGNEQYF. This sequence joins TRBV5-1 and TRBJ2-7; a possible D gene is TRBD1 (6 bases). This CDR3 region has 12 residues. Trimming took off 1 base at V and 5 bases at J, with 7 bases between the two ends. From germline, CDR1 is SGHRS and CDR2 YFSETQ.

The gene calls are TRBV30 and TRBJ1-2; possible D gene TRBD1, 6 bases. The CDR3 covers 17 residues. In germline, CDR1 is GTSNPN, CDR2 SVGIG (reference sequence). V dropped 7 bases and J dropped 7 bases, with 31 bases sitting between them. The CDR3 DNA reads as TGTGCCTCCTCCCGTCCGGGACAAGGGCCCCTCGTTGGTGGCTACACCTTC. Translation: CASSRPGQGPLVGGYTF.

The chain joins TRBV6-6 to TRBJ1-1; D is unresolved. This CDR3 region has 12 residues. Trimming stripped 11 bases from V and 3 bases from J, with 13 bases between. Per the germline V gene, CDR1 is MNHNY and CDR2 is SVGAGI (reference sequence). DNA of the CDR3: TGTGCCGTACAGACCTATGACACTGAAGCTTTCTTT. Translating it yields CAVQTYDTEAFF.

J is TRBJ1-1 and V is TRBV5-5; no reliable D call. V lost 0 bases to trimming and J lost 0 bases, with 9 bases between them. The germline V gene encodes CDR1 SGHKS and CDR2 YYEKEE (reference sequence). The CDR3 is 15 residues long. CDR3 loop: CASSLGGIMNTEAFF. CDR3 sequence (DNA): TGTGCCAGCAGCTTGGGCGGGATCATGAACACTGAAGCTTTCTTT.

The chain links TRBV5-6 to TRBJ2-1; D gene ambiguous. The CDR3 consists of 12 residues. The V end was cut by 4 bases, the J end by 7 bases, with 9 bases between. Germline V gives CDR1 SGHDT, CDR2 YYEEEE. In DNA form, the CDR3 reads TGTGCCAGCAGCGAGCTTGCAAATGAGCAGTTCTTC. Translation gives CASSELANEQFF.

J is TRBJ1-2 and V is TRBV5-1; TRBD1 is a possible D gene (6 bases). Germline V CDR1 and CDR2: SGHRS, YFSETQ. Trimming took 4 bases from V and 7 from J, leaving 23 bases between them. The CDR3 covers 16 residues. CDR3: CASSPGRGVGVGGYTF. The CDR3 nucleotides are TGCGCCAGCAGCCCGGGCAGGGGAGTGGGTGTTGGTGGCTACACCTTC.

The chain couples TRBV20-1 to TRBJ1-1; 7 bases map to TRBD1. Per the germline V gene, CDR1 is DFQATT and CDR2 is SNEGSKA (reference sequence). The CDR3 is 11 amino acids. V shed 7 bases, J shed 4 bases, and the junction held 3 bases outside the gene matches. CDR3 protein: CSVAGGTEAFF. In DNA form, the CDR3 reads TGCAGTGTAGCAGGGGGCACTGAAGCTTTCTTT.

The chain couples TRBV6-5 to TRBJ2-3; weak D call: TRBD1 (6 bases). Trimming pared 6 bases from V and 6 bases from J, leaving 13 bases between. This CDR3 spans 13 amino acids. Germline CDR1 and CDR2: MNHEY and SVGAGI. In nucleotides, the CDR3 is TGTGCCAGCAGAAAGACAGGAGCTGATACGCAGTATTTT. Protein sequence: CASRKTGADTQYF.

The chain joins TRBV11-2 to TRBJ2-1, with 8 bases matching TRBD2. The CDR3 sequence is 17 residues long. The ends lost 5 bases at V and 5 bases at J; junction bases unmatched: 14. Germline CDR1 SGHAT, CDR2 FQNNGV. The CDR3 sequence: CASSPKLRLAPNNEQFF. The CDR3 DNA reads TGTGCCAGCAGCCCCAAGCTCAGACTAGCGCCCAACAATGAGCAGTTCTTC.